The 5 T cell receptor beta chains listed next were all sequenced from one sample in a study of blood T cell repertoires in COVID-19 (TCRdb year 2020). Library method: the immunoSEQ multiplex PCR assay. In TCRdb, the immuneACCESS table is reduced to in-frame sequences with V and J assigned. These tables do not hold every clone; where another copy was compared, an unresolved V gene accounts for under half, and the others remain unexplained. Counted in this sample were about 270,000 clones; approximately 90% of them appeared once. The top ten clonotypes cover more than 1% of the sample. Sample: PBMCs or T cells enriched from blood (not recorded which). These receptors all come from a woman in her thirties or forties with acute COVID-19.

The CDR3 nucleotides are TGTGCCAGCATGAGGGACAGGGCTAATGAAAAACTGTTTTTT. It codes for CASMRDRANEKLFF. The chain is built from TRBV6-5 and TRBJ1-4; 9 bases fit TRBD1. J was trimmed by 3 bases and V by 7 bases; bases with no gene match: 3. This CDR3 has 14 residues. Germline-derived CDR1 and CDR2 are MNHEY and SVGAGI.

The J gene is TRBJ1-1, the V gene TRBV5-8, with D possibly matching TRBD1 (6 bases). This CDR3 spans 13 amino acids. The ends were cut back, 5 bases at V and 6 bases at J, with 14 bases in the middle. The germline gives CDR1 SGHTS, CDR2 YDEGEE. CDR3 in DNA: TGTGCCAGCAGTCCGTACAGGGCTTCTGAAGCTTTCTTT. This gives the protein CASSPYRASEAFF.

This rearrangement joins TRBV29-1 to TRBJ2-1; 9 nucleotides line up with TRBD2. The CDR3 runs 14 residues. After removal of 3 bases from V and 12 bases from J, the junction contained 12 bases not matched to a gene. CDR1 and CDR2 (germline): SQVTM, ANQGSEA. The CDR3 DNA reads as TGCAGCGTTGAGACAGGGAAGGCTAGCGGGACGCAGTTCTTC. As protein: CSVETGKASGTQFF.

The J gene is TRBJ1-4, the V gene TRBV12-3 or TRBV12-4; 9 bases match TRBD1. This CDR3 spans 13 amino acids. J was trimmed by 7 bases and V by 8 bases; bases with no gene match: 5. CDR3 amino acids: CASLDRGVEKLFF. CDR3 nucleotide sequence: TGTGCCAGCCTCGACAGGGGGGTTGAAAAACTGTTTTTT.

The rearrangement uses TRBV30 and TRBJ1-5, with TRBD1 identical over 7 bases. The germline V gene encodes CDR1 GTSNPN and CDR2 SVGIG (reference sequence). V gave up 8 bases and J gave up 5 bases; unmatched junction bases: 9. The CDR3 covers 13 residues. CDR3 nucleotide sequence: TGTGCCGCGAGACAGGGTTTCGATCAGCCCCAGCATTTT. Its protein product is CAARQGFDQPQHF.